This T cell receptor (beta chain) was identified in a study of blood T cell repertoires in COVID-19. Study-level information: Some COVID-19 samples were acute and others convalescent; all came from the United States, Italy and Spain.

The V end was cut by 2 bases, the J end by 5 bases, with 12 bases between. The V gene's germline CDR1 is LGHDT and CDR2 YNNKEL (reference sequence). This CDR3 region has 14 residues. Original processing methods: Reference gene primer amplification in the assay estimated nucleated cell counts. Method: immunoSEQ multiplex PCR; TCRdb's copy keeps in-frame clones and lacks some. V and J calls and clone size are copied from that table; D and trimming were computed from the DNA. The sample yields roughly 100,000 clones, about 75% seen once. This sequence joins TRBV3-1 (or the pseudogene TRBV3-2) and TRBJ2-5; maybe TRBD2 (5 bases). The sample comprised peripheral blood. This sequence originates from a woman aged 70-85 years with acute or convalescent COVID-19. The CDR3 here is CASSQRSGFETQYF. CDR3 coding DNA: TGTGCCAGCAGCCAAAGATCGGGGTTTGAGACCCAGTACTTC.